This T cell receptor (beta chain) comes out of a study of blood T cell repertoires in COVID-19. Study details: Specimens from acute and convalescent COVID-19 originated in the United States, Italy and Spain.

Germline loops: CDR1 LNHDA, CDR2 SQIVND (reference sequence). V was trimmed by 7 bases and J by 4 bases, leaving 13 bases between them. The CDR3 is 13 residues long. TCRdb keeps only in-frame clones here, not all; method: immunoSEQ multiplex PCR. The table includes 650,000 to 800,000 clones, just under 90% detected once. This clone was observed a few times. Sequencing was done on a sample of peripheral blood. The sequence was obtained from a woman under 30 with acute or convalescent COVID-19. The chain combines TRBV19 with TRBJ1-2, with a weak D call TRBD1 (6 bases). CDR3 DNA sequence: TGTGCCAGTACAGGGGCAGGGTTCTATGGCTACACCTTC. This codes for CASTGAGFYGYTF.